This entry lists 23 T cell receptor beta chains sequenced from one sample in a study of early T cells in non-severe SARS-CoV-2 infection. TCRdb re-analysed the 5' RACE reads in MiXCR, keeping a single row per CDR3 protein. This sample has tens of thousands of distinct CDR3 sequences, with roughly an eighth found just once. Sequences were obtained from whole blood. The source is an adult who was a healthcare worker with PCR-confirmed SARS-CoV-2 infection or an uninfected control (not recorded which).

The rearrangement links TRBV2 to TRBJ1-4; unclear D gene. Germline values: CDR1 SNHLY, CDR2 FYNNEI. Deletions cut 8 bases from V and 8 bases from J, with 15 bases between. There are 13 residues in the CDR3. The CDR3 DNA reads TGTGCCAGCCATTCCTCTTACGGGGAAAAACTGTTTTTT. Its translation: CASHSSYGEKLFF. Based on the CDR3 plus reference TRBV2 and TRBJ1-4, the full variable domain is EPEVTQTPSHQVTQMGQEVILRCVPISNHLYFYWYRQILGQKVEFLVSFYNNEISEKSEIFDDQFSVERPDGSNFTLKIRSTKLEDSAMYFCASHSSYGEKLFFGSGTQLSVL.

This chain links TRBV20-1 with TRBJ1-1, with TRBD1 identical over 8 bases. Trimming at V came to 0 bases and at J to 1 base, leaving 4 bases not matched to a gene. This CDR3 region has 15 residues. CDR1 and CDR2 from the germline V gene are DFQATT and SNEGSKA (reference sequence). The CDR3 nucleotides are TGCAGTGCTAGAGAACAGGGGGGTGAGAACACTGAAGCTTTCTTT. It yields the protein CSAREQGGENTEAFF.

J is TRBJ2-5 and V is TRBV5-6; D gene ambiguous. The CDR3 has 12 residues. V dropped 4 bases and J dropped 3 bases, with 7 bases sitting between them. The V gene's germline CDR1 is SGHDT and CDR2 YYEEEE. In nucleotides, the CDR3 is TGTGCCAGCAGCAACAACGAAGAGACCCAGTACTTC. Protein sequence: CASSNNEETQYF. The full variable domain, completed using reference TRBV5-6 and TRBJ2-5, is DAGVTQSPTHLIKTRGQQVTLRCSPKSGHDTVSWYQQALGQGPQFIFQYYEEEERQRGNFPDRFSGHQFPNYSSELNVNALLLGDSALYLCASSNNEETQYFGPGTRLLVL.

The table lists this clonotype with a few counts. The CDR3 DNA reads TGTGCCAGCAGCGCAGGACAGGGGGTTTTTGAGACCCAGTACTTC. It codes for CASSAGQGVFETQYF. The chain uses TRBV5-8 and TRBJ2-5; TRBD1 matches at 10 bases. Germline loops: CDR1 SGHTS, CDR2 YDEGEE. This CDR3 has 15 amino acids. J was trimmed by 5 bases and V by 4 bases; bases with no gene match: 8.

This clonotype was counted between two and nine times. This chain connects TRBV20-1 to TRBJ2-5, with 8 positions matching TRBD2. The CDR3 length is 12 residues. The J segment lost 5 bases and the V segment lost 5 bases, leaving 4 bases of the junction unmatched. Germline V gene data show CDR1 as DFQATT and CDR2 as SNEGSKA (reference sequence). The CDR3 DNA follows: TGCAGTGCTGCGGGGGGTCCCGAGACCCAGTACTTC. Encoded protein: CSAAGGPETQYF.

Notes on this clonotype: It may be a read error: a sequence one base away is much more abundant. This sequence joins TRBV30 and TRBJ2-1; 9 bases agree with TRBD2. The germline V gene has CDR1 GTSNPN and CDR2 SVGIG (reference sequence). The CDR3 extends over 15 amino acids. V trimming: 3 bases; J trimming: 6 bases; junction bases outside the gene matches: 9. The CDR3 DNA follows: TGTGCCTGGAGCCGACTAGCGGAGGGGCCCAATGAGCAGTTCTTC. Residues: CAWSRLAEGPNEQFF. Full variable domain (outside the CDR3, taken from reference TRBV30 and TRBJ2-1): SQTIHQWPATLVQPVGSPLSLECTVEGTSNPNLYWYRQAAGRGLQLLFYSVGIGQISSEVPQNLSASRPQDRQFILSSKKLLLSDSGFYLCAWSRLAEGPNEQFFGPGTRLTVL.

In its sample, this clonotype was seen a few times. This chain links TRBV5-1 with TRBJ2-5; no reliable D call. The CDR3 spans 11 residues. Germline values: CDR1 SGHRS, CDR2 YFSETQ. V was trimmed by 4 bases and J by 5 bases, leaving 6 bases between them. CDR3: CASSQGETQYF. In nucleotides, the CDR3 is TGCGCCAGCAGCCAAGGGGAGACCCAGTACTTC. Complete variable domain (other parts from reference TRBV5-1 and TRBJ2-5): KAGVTQTPRYLIKTRGQQVTLSCSPISGHRSVSWYQQTPGQGLQFLFEYFSETQRNKGNFPGRFSGRQFSNSRSEMNVSTLELGDSALYLCASSQGETQYFGPGTRLLVL.

This clonotype has more than one count but fewer than ten. V is TRBV20-1 and J is TRBJ2-4, with D uncertain. V was clipped by 5 bases and J by 0 bases, with 11 bases between them. The CDR3 length is 14 residues. Germline CDR1 and CDR2: DFQATT and SNEGSKA (reference sequence). CDR3 loop: CSAGTQLAKNIQYF. CDR3 nucleotides: TGCAGTGCTGGAACACAGCTAGCCAAAAACATTCAGTACTTC.

This clonotype has a handful of counts. The V gene is TRBV11-2, the J gene TRBJ2-7; TRBD1 aligns across 7 bases. Losses at the gene ends were 5 bases for V and 7 bases for J; bases not matched to a gene: 11. CDR1 and CDR2 from the germline V gene are SGHAT and FQNNGV. The CDR3 contains 14 residues. The CDR3 spells CASSQRQGLGEQYF. For the CDR3, the DNA is TGTGCCAGCAGCCAGAGACAGGGTTTGGGGGAGCAGTACTTC.

There are many counts of this clonotype. V is TRBV20-1 and J is TRBJ2-3, with 9 bases matching TRBD2. The CDR3 runs 16 residues. V was clipped by 6 bases and J by 6 bases; unmatched bases: 16. Germline CDR1 DFQATT, CDR2 SNEGSKA (reference sequence). CDR3: CSALVVAGAQRDTQYF. In nucleotides, the CDR3 is TGCAGTGCGCTAGTGGTAGCGGGGGCCCAGCGGGATACGCAGTATTTT.

In this sample, this clonotype turned up many times. CDR3 protein: CASSPRLAGGNEQFF. As DNA, the CDR3 is TGTGCCAGCAGCCCCCGACTAGCGGGAGGTAATGAGCAGTTCTTC. The chain recombines TRBV11-2 with TRBJ2-1, with 13 nucleotides matching TRBD2. This CDR3 comprises 15 residues. The V gene's germline CDR1 is SGHAT and CDR2 FQNNGV. Trimming took 5 bases from V and 7 from J; bases not matched to a gene: 5.

This clonotype occurred a few times. In DNA form, the CDR3 reads TGTGCCAGCAGCTTGGCCGGGAATAACTATGGCTACACCTTC. It specifies CASSLAGNNYGYTF. The chain carries TRBV5-4 and TRBJ1-2, with D uncertain. The germline gives CDR1 SGHNT, CDR2 YYREEE (reference sequence). Trimming pared 0 bases from V and 1 base from J, leaving 7 bases between. The CDR3 is made up of 14 amino acids.

This clonotype was detected ten times or more. This chain connects TRBV20-1 to TRBJ2-3; D unresolved. The germline V gene has CDR1 DFQATT and CDR2 SNEGSKA (reference sequence). V dropped 0 bases and J dropped 0 bases, with 7 bases sitting between them. The CDR3 has 14 residues. CDR3 sequence: CSARDVQSTDTQYF. The CDR3 DNA follows: TGCAGTGCTAGAGATGTCCAGAGCACAGATACGCAGTATTTT.

In its sample, this clonotype was seen a few times. This chain links TRBV11-2 with TRBJ2-5, with a tentative D call TRBD2 (8 bases). The germline CDR1 and CDR2 sequences are SGHAT and FQNNGV. V was shortened by 5 bases and J by 4 bases, with 17 bases between the two germline ends. The length of the CDR3 is 15 residues. CDR3 sequence reads: CASSAGGGGSETQYF. The DNA of the CDR3 is TGTGCCAGCAGCGCGGGGGGAGGGGGCTCAGAGACCCAGTACTTC.

This clonotype has at least ten counts. This chain connects TRBV7-9 to TRBJ2-1; D gene uncertain. Deletions cut 6 bases from V and 8 bases from J, with 14 bases between. The CDR3 is 13 amino acids. From germline, CDR1 is SEHNR and CDR2 FQNEAQ (reference sequence). The CDR3 region is CASSFTPVYEQFF. The CDR3 DNA follows: TGTGCCAGCAGTTTTACCCCGGTGTATGAGCAGTTCTTC. Drawing the rest from reference TRBV7-9 and TRBJ2-1, the complete variable domain is DTGVSQNPRHKITKRGQNVTFRCDPISEHNRLYWYRQTLGQGPEFLTYFQNEAQLEKSRLLSDRFSAERPKGSFSTLEIQRTEQGDSAMYLCASSFTPVYEQFFGPGTRLTVL.

This clonotype was seen at least ten times. J is TRBJ2-2 and V is TRBV7-9; D possibly corresponds to TRBD2 (5 bases). In germline, CDR1 is SEHNR, CDR2 FQNEAQ (reference sequence). Trimming pared 2 bases from V and 6 bases from J, leaving 13 bases between. The CDR3 totals 15 residues. CDR3 sequence: CASSLMTGRAGELFF. CDR3 sequence (DNA): TGTGCCAGCAGCTTAATGACGGGAAGGGCCGGGGAGCTGTTTTTT.

The chain has TRBV6-5 and TRBJ2-2; possibly TRBD1 for D (7 bases). The CDR3 covers 14 residues. Looked up from germline, CDR1 is MNHEY and CDR2 is SVGAGI. Trimming removed 6 bases at V and 7 bases at J, with 15 bases between. CDR3 in amino acids: CASSKQGRIGELFF. CDR3 nucleotides: TGTGCCAGCAGCAAACAGGGGAGGATCGGGGAGCTGTTTTTT.

This rearrangement joins TRBV3-1 to TRBJ2-1; no firm D call. The CDR3 sequence is 16 residues long. CDR1 and CDR2 from the germline V gene are LGHDT and YNNKEL (reference sequence). V was pared by 1 base and J by 0 bases, with 10 bases between. The CDR3 protein is CASSQAQHSSYNEQFF. CDR3 bases: TGTGCCAGCAGCCAAGCCCAGCACAGCTCCTACAATGAGCAGTTCTTC.

This clonotype came up a few times. The chain employs TRBV12-3 or TRBV12-4 and TRBJ2-2, with TRBD2 matching over 8 bases. The junction had 21 bases not matched to a gene; V was cut back by 7 bases and J by 5 bases. This CDR3 is built from 19 residues. The CDR3 DNA reads TGTGCCAGCACCCCGTTCCCGTCCGCCGGGGGGGTGGGGACCGGGGAGCTGTTTTTT. Protein sequence: CASTPFPSAGGVGTGELFF.

The V gene is TRBV5-6, the J gene TRBJ2-1; 9 positions agree with TRBD2. CDR1 SGHDT and CDR2 YYEEEE come from the germline V gene. There are 15 residues in the CDR3. J lost 8 bases, V lost 2 bases, and 8 bases had no gene match. The CDR3 loop is CASSFSGTSFHEQFF. The CDR3 DNA reads TGTGCCAGCAGCTTCTCCGGGACTAGCTTCCATGAGCAGTTCTTC.

This chain connects TRBV18 to TRBJ1-1, with TRBD1 matching over 7 bases. The germline CDR1 and CDR2 sequences are KGHSH and LQKENI. The V segment lost 3 bases and the J segment 0 bases; nucleotides outside the gene matches: 4. CDR3 length: 15 amino acids. In DNA form, the CDR3 reads TGTGCCAGCTCACCTCAGGACAGGATGAACACTGAAGCTTTCTTT. As protein: CASSPQDRMNTEAFF. The entire variable domain, with the rest obtained from reference TRBV18 and TRBJ1-1, is as follows: NAGVMQNPRHLVRRRGQEARLRCSPMKGHSHVYWYRQLPEEGLKFMVYLQKENIIDESGMPKERFSAEFPKEGPSILRIQQVVRGDSAAYFCASSPQDRMNTEAFFGQGTRLTVV.

Regarding this clonotype: Its ends do not fully match the called genes, so a read error is possible. This sequence joins TRBV7-7 and TRBJ2-2, with D possibly being TRBD2 (5 bases). The CDR3 is 14 amino acids. Germline V gives CDR1 SSHAT, CDR2 FNYEAQ (reference sequence). The CDR3 DNA reads TGTGCTAGCAGCTTAACCGGGGTTACCGGGGAGCTGTTTTTT. It is translated as CASSLTGVTGELFF.

This sequence joins TRBV5-6 and TRBJ1-4; 11 nucleotides align to TRBD1. The V and J ends lost 4 bases and 5 bases, in that order; junction bases with no gene match: 10. The length of the CDR3 is 17 residues. The germline gives CDR1 SGHDT, CDR2 YYEEEE. CDR3 coding DNA: TGTGCCAGCAGCGGACCGGGACAGGGGGGACCAAATGAAAAACTGTTTTTT. This gives the protein CASSGPGQGGPNEKLFF. The whole variable domain, filled in from reference TRBV5-6 and TRBJ1-4, reads DAGVTQSPTHLIKTRGQQVTLRCSPKSGHDTVSWYQQALGQGPQFIFQYYEEEERQRGNFPDRFSGHQFPNYSSELNVNALLLGDSALYLCASSGPGQGGPNEKLFFGSGTQLSVL.